Following are 21 T cell receptor beta chains from one sample sequenced in a study of cytomegalovirus exposure and HLA in healthy donors. PCR employed 60 Vbeta and 13 Jbeta primers. The protocol was immunoSEQ multiplex PCR, while the TCRdb copy is restricted to in-frame clones and leaves out a portion. The data hold approximately 130,000 clones, with 70% to 80% observed a single time. Sequenced: PBMCs. The receptors shown here come from a young man in good health and CMV-seronegative.

This clone showed up just a few times. The chain links TRBV7-9 to TRBJ1-1; 7 nucleotides agree with TRBD1. Trimming took 5 bases from V and 0 from J; bases not matched to a gene: 9. The CDR3 is made up of 16 amino acids. CDR1 is SEHNR, CDR2 FQNEAQ, per germline (reference sequence). CDR3 nucleotide sequence: TGTGCCAGCAGCGTCACAGGGGATGGCTTGAACACTGAAGCTTTCTTT. Translated: CASSVTGDGLNTEAFF.

V and J are TRBV7-9 and TRBJ1-5; D is perhaps TRBD1 (6 bases). Trimming pared 6 bases from V and 4 bases from J, leaving 13 bases between. CDR1 and CDR2 from the germline V gene are SEHNR and FQNEAQ (reference sequence). The CDR3 totals 14 residues. CDR3 sequence (DNA): TGTGCCAGCAGTTCTAGACAGGATAATCAGCCCCAGCATTTT. This gives the protein CASSSRQDNQPQHF.

The V call is TRBV9, the J call TRBJ1-1; weak D call: TRBD1 (6 bases). Between the trimmed V and J ends, which lost 1 base and 1 base, there was a span of 11 bases. The CDR3 spans 15 residues. Germline V lookup: CDR1 SGDLS, CDR2 YYNGEE. CDR3 residues: CASSVMGAGNTEAFF. Written as DNA, the CDR3 is TGTGCCAGCAGCGTAATGGGGGCGGGGAACACTGAAGCTTTCTTT.

CDR3 protein: CSVDPAGVITDTQYF. Here the CDR3 DNA reads TGCAGCGTTGATCCAGCGGGAGTTATCACAGATACGCAGTATTTT. This rearrangement joins TRBV29-1 to TRBJ2-3; 8 bases fit TRBD2. Losses at the gene ends were 3 bases for V and 2 bases for J; bases not matched to a gene: 7. The germline CDR1 and CDR2 sequences are SQVTM and ANQGSEA. The CDR3 totals 15 residues.

This clone has a handful of counts. The genes are TRBV6-6 and TRBJ1-1; no clear D gene. CDR1 is MNHNY, CDR2 SVGAGI, per germline (reference sequence). CDR3 size: 15 residues. V was clipped by 8 bases and J by 0 bases, with 16 bases between them. CDR3 nucleotide sequence: TGTGCCAGCTGGCCTGGAGGTGGATTGAACACTGAAGCTTTCTTT. Its protein product is CASWPGGGLNTEAFF.

Regarding this clone: The junction departs from germline at one end; a sequencing error may be responsible. This rearrangement joins TRBV7-7 to TRBJ2-1; weak D call: TRBD2 (6 bases). Per germline, CDR1 SSHAT and CDR2 FNYEAQ (reference sequence). The CDR3 runs 15 residues. The CDR3 spells CASSLDGGAYNEQFF. The CDR3 DNA is TGTGCTAGCAGCTTAGACGGGGGAGCCTACAATGAGCAGTTCTTC.

This clone showed up just a few times. CDR3 nucleotide sequence: TGTGCCAGCAGCGCATACCGCGGGGGGGCCTGGAATGAGCAGTTCTTC. Residues: CASSAYRGGAWNEQFF. J is TRBJ2-1 and V is TRBV7-8; 9 bases line up with TRBD2. V lost 5 bases to trimming and J lost 7 bases; unmatched junction nucleotides: 12. Germline loops: CDR1 SGHVS, CDR2 FQNEAQ. The CDR3 sequence is 16 residues long.

The V gene is TRBV5-6, the J gene TRBJ1-3, with D possibly TRBD1 on 5 matching bases. The length of the CDR3 is 15 residues. V gave up 3 bases and J gave up 2 bases, with 12 bases separating them. The V gene's germline CDR1 is SGHDT and CDR2 YYEEEE. DNA of the CDR3: TGTGCCAGCAGCTGGGGCCAACACCCTGGAAACACCATATATTTT. As protein: CASSWGQHPGNTIYF.

CDR3 loop: CASSLTGTDTQYF. The CDR3 bases are TGTGCCAGCAGCTTGACAGGGACAGATACGCAGTATTTT. The gene calls are TRBV7-3 and TRBJ2-3; 7 bases are a match to TRBD1. Trimming cost V 3 bases and J 3 bases; bases outside gene matches: 0. Germline values: CDR1 SGHTA, CDR2 FQGTGA. This CDR3 region has 13 residues.

This clone was detected only a few times. The chain joins TRBV5-6 to TRBJ1-1; D may be TRBD1 (6 bases). Germline V gives CDR1 SGHDT, CDR2 YYEEEE. V was trimmed by 0 bases and J by 4 bases, leaving 7 bases between them. CDR3 length equals 13 residues. CDR3 DNA: TGTGCCAGCAGCTTGGGGGGGCCCACTGAAGCTTTCTTT. Translation gives CASSLGGPTEAFF.

The CDR3 DNA is TGTGCCAGCAGCCGGCGGGGAGGCCCAACTAATGAAAAACTGTTTTTT. Its protein product is CASSRRGGPTNEKLFF. The chain couples TRBV7-2 to TRBJ1-4; D unresolved. The CDR3 spans 16 residues. The germline gives CDR1 SGHTA, CDR2 FQGNSA. Trimming cost V 5 bases and J 0 bases, with 13 bases left between them.

CDR3 residues: CASPTPGQFYEQYF. CDR3 DNA: TGTGCCAGCCCAACCCCGGGACAGTTCTACGAGCAGTACTTC. The J gene is TRBJ2-7, the V gene TRBV6-1; 7 nucleotides match TRBD1. V shed 8 bases and J 3 bases; nucleotides not matched to a gene: 10. Germline V gene data show CDR1 as MNHNS and CDR2 as SASEGT. The length of the CDR3 is 14 residues.

V usage is TRBV2 and J usage is TRBJ2-2, with D tentatively TRBD2 (5 bases). In germline, CDR1 is SNHLY, CDR2 FYNNEI. This CDR3 spans 13 amino acids. Trimming took 7 bases from V and 6 from J, leaving 12 bases between them. This chain's CDR3 is CASTRGNSGELFF. The CDR3 DNA sequence: TGTGCCAGCACTCGGGGAAATTCCGGGGAGCTGTTTTTT.

A few counts support this clone. The V gene is TRBV30, the J gene TRBJ1-6, with D maybe TRBD1 (6 bases). CDR3 size: 14 residues. Germline V gene lookup returns CDR1 GTSNPN and CDR2 SVGIG (reference sequence). The ends were cut back, 3 bases at V and 10 bases at J, with 16 bases in the middle. The CDR3 DNA reads TGTGCCTGGAGCAGGGGCCCGAGTGGATCACCCCTCCACTTT. Its protein product is CAWSRGPSGSPLHF. The whole variable domain, filled in from reference TRBV30 and TRBJ1-6, reads SQTIHQWPATLVQPVGSPLSLECTVEGTSNPNLYWYRQAAGRGLQLLFYSVGIGQISSEVPQNLSASRPQDRQFILSSKKLLLSDSGFYLCAWSRGPSGSPLHFGNGTRLTVT.

This chain connects TRBV6-6 to TRBJ1-2; D gene uncertain. Germline values: CDR1 MNHNY, CDR2 SVGAGI (reference sequence). The V end lost 5 bases, the J end lost 13 bases, and 17 bases lay between the germline ends. The CDR3 consists of 12 residues. The CDR3: CASSQAYPTGTF. As DNA, the CDR3 is TGTGCCAGCAGTCAGGCATACCCTACCGGCACCTTC.

The J gene is TRBJ2-7, the V gene TRBV4-1, with 8 bases aligning to TRBD2. Trimming removed 1 base from V and 3 bases from J; junction bases left unmatched: 11. Germline assignment: CDR1 MGHRA and CDR2 YSYEKL. The CDR3 is 17 residues long. In DNA form, the CDR3 reads TGCGCCAGCAGCCAAGGGAGGGAGCGGGGGCACCTCTACGAGCAGTACTTC. This codes for CASSQGRERGHLYEQYF.

V usage is TRBV28 and J usage is TRBJ2-7, with 9 bases fitting TRBD1. V shed 4 bases and J 7 bases; nucleotides not matched to a gene: 11. Germline V lookup: CDR1 MDHEN, CDR2 SYDVKM. The CDR3 is 15 amino acids. The CDR3 DNA reads TGTGCCAGCAGTTATCCGGGACAGGGTAGTGAAGAGCAGTACTTC. Translated: CASSYPGQGSEEQYF.

The chain recombines TRBV30 with TRBJ2-7; D is ambiguous. V was clipped by 3 bases and J by 4 bases, with 10 bases between them. Germline loops: CDR1 GTSNPN, CDR2 SVGIG (reference sequence). This CDR3 contains 12 residues. In nucleotides, the CDR3 is TGTGCCTGGAGCTGGCAGTCTTACGAGCAGTACTTC. Its protein product is CAWSWQSYEQYF.

The rearrangement links TRBV29-1 to TRBJ1-1; D is undetermined. Germline CDR1 and CDR2: SQVTM and ANQGSEA. Trimming took 5 bases from V and 1 from J, leaving 8 bases between them. This CDR3 has 12 amino acids. DNA for the CDR3: TGCAGCGTTTATAACAGGAACACTGAAGCTTTCTTT. Residues: CSVYNRNTEAFF. Based on the CDR3 plus reference TRBV29-1 and TRBJ1-1, the full variable domain is SAVISQKPSRDICQRGTSLTIQCQVDSQVTMMFWYRQQPGQSLTLIATANQGSEATYESGFVIDKFPISRPNLTFSTLTVSNMSPEDSSIYLCSVYNRNTEAFFGQGTRLTVV.

This clone appeared a single time. V and J are TRBV9 and TRBJ1-1; TRBD1 might be the D (5 bases). CDR3 length: 14 residues. Trimming took off 6 bases at V and 3 bases at J, with 15 bases between the two ends. Germline V gene sequence: CDR1 SGDLS, CDR2 YYNGEE. The CDR3 DNA sequence: TGTGCCAGCAACTCCCTTTTAGGGGACACTGAAGCTTTCTTT. It is translated as CASNSLLGDTEAFF.

This rearrangement joins TRBV28 to TRBJ1-1; D is ambiguous. This CDR3 has 17 amino acids. V was clipped by 7 bases and J by 0 bases, with 21 bases between them. From germline, CDR1 is MDHEN and CDR2 SYDVKM. DNA of the CDR3: TGTGCCAGCACCCCAAATAGGCCGGTCCGGGTGAACACTGAAGCTTTCTTT. As protein: CASTPNRPVRVNTEAFF.